This T cell receptor (beta chain) was retrieved from a study of beta chain features in type 1 diabetes. Per the germline V gene, CDR1 is GTSNPN and CDR2 is SVGIG (reference sequence). This CDR3 comprises 13 residues. V was shortened by 2 bases and J by 4 bases, with 11 bases between the two germline ends. The entirety of the isolated RNA underwent reverse transcription, so expressed TCRB transcripts were sequenced. The assay was immunoSEQ multiplex PCR, and TCRdb's table has in-frame clones only and misses some. Among approximately 150,000 clones listed, approximately 9.9% were seen once. The specimen was central memory CD4+ T cells from blood. The TCR originated in a woman aged 18-35 years in good health. The chain combines TRBV30 with TRBJ2-5; the D gene is possibly TRBD2 (7 bases). CDR3 in DNA: TGTGCCTGGAGTAGGGGGGGGGCAGAGACCCAGTACTTC. Amino acids: CAWSRGGAETQYF.